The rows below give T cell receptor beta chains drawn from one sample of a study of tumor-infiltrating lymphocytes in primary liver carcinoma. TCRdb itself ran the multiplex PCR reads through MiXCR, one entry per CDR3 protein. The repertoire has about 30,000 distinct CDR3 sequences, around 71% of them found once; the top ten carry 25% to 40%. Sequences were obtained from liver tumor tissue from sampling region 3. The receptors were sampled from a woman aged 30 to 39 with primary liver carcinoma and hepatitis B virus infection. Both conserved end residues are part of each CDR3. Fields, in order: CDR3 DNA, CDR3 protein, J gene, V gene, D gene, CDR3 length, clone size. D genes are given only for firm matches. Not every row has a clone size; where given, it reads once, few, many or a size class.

CDR3 DNA: TGCAGCATTTTCTCCCCTCGGCTGAGGTACAATGAGCAGTTCTTC; CDR3 protein: CSIFSPRLRYNEQFF; J gene: TRBJ2-1; V gene: TRBV29-1; D gene: -; CDR3 length: 15; clone size: -
CDR3 DNA: TGTACCTGCAGTCCCTCACCCCCGCTAGCGGGCTTCACAGATACGCAGTATTTT; CDR3 protein: CTCSPSPPLAGFTDTQYF; J gene: TRBJ2-3; V gene: TRBV6-2/TRBV6-3; D gene: TRBD2; CDR3 length: 18; clone size: -
CDR3 DNA: TGTGCCAGCAGCTTAGGGGGTCTAGACTGCAATGGGCAGTTCTTC; CDR3 protein: CASSLGGLDCNGQFF; J gene: TRBJ2-1; V gene: TRBV11-2; D gene: -; CDR3 length: 15; clone size: -
CDR3 DNA: TGTGCAAGCCACTTAGGCCCCCCGGGACAGGGGTGGGAGACCCAGTACTTC; CDR3 protein: CASHLGPPGQGWETQYF; J gene: TRBJ2-5; V gene: TRBV11-2; D gene: TRBD1; CDR3 length: 17; clone size: -
CDR3 DNA: TGTGCCAGCAGCCTAGGGACTAGCGGGAGCACAGATACGCATTATTTT; CDR3 protein: CASSLGTSGSTDTHYF; J gene: TRBJ2-3; V gene: TRBV11-2; D gene: TRBD2; CDR3 length: 16; clone size: -
CDR3 DNA: TGTGCCAACAGCGCTCGGGACAGGGGGCGCAAGACGTGCAGTAACACTGAAGCTTTCTTT; CDR3 protein: CANSARDRGRKTCSNTEAFF; J gene: TRBJ1-1; V gene: TRBV11-2; D gene: TRBD1; CDR3 length: 20; clone size: -
CDR3 DNA: TGTGCCAGCAGCCAGGCCACCGGGAGGGGCACCGGGGAGCTGCCTTTT; CDR3 protein: CASSQATGRGTGELPF; J gene: TRBJ2-2; V gene: TRBV4-2; D gene: TRBD2; CDR3 length: 16; clone size: -
CDR3 DNA: TGTGCCAGCAGCCCCCGGAACAGATTCTACAATGAGCAGTTCTTC; CDR3 protein: CASSPRNRFYNEQFF; J gene: TRBJ2-1; V gene: TRBV12-3/TRBV12-4; D gene: -; CDR3 length: 15; clone size: few
CDR3 DNA: TGCAGCGTGGGGGGGCTCGATGGCTACACCTTC; CDR3 protein: CSVGGLDGYTF; J gene: TRBJ1-2; V gene: TRBV29-1; D gene: -; CDR3 length: 11; clone size: -
CDR3 DNA: TGCGTCACCAGCCAGGATTGGGACTACGCCTACAATGAGCAGTTCTTC; CDR3 protein: CVTSQDWDYAYNEQFF; J gene: TRBJ2-1; V gene: TRBV4-3; D gene: TRBD2; CDR3 length: 16; clone size: -
CDR3 DNA: TGTGCCAACAGCCGGACGCGACAGGGAAGTGGAGATATGCAGTATTTT; CDR3 protein: CANSRTRQGSGDMQYF; J gene: TRBJ2-3; V gene: TRBV11-2; D gene: TRBD1; CDR3 length: 16; clone size: -
CDR3 DNA: TGTGCCACTAGACTAGCGGGAGGGCACTACGAGCAGTACTTC; CDR3 protein: CATRLAGGHYEQYF; J gene: TRBJ2-7; V gene: TRBV19; D gene: TRBD2; CDR3 length: 14; clone size: -
CDR3 DNA: TGTGCCAGCTGTCCGCGGACAGGGTTCACAAGGGAGCTGTTTTTT; CDR3 protein: CASCPRTGFTRELFF; J gene: TRBJ2-2; V gene: TRBV6-5; D gene: TRBD1; CDR3 length: 15; clone size: -
CDR3 DNA: TGTGTCAGCAGCAGGGTTATAGCGGGAGTGTCCGGGGAACTGTTTTTT; CDR3 protein: CVSSRVIAGVSGELFF; J gene: TRBJ2-2; V gene: TRBV11-1; D gene: TRBD2; CDR3 length: 16; clone size: -
CDR3 DNA: TGCGCCGGCATGCAGGAAGCGGGAGAATCCGATAAGCAGTTCTTC; CDR3 protein: CAGMQEAGESDKQFF; J gene: TRBJ2-1; V gene: TRBV6-1; D gene: TRBD2; CDR3 length: 15; clone size: -
CDR3 DNA: TGTGCCAGCAGCCTCGGGACAACGGAGGGATTCTATGGCTACACCTTC; CDR3 protein: CASSLGTTEGFYGYTF; J gene: TRBJ1-2; V gene: TRBV11-2; D gene: -; CDR3 length: 16; clone size: -
CDR3 DNA: TGTACAAGCAGCTTAGGACACCTCCACGAGCAGTACTTC; CDR3 protein: CTSSLGHLHEQYF; J gene: TRBJ2-7; V gene: TRBV11-1; D gene: -; CDR3 length: 13; clone size: -
CDR3 DNA: TGTGCCAGCAGTCCTTGGGGGACCGGCGGGAGGACGTCTTCCATCACAGATACGCAGTATTTT; CDR3 protein: CASSPWGTGGRTSSITDTQYF; J gene: TRBJ2-3; V gene: TRBV6-2/TRBV6-3; D gene: TRBD2; CDR3 length: 21; clone size: -
CDR3 DNA: TGTGCCAGCAGCCGACGCCAGGGTAAAGAGACTCGGTACTTC; CDR3 protein: CASSRRQGKETRYF; J gene: TRBJ2-5; V gene: TRBV13; D gene: -; CDR3 length: 14; clone size: -
CDR3 DNA: TGTGACAGCAGCTTATTGGGCGGCCAAGAGACCCAGTACTTC; CDR3 protein: CDSSLLGGQETQYF; J gene: TRBJ2-5; V gene: TRBV7-9; D gene: -; CDR3 length: 14; clone size: -
CDR3 DNA: TGTACCAGCAGCCTCGGACTTAGCGGCACAGATACGCAGTATTTT; CDR3 protein: CTSSLGLSGTDTQYF; J gene: TRBJ2-3; V gene: TRBV11-3; D gene: -; CDR3 length: 15; clone size: once
CDR3 DNA: TGCGCCAGCAGTCAAGGTCCATGGACAGGGCGGGAGCAGTACTTC; CDR3 protein: CASSQGPWTGREQYF; J gene: TRBJ2-7; V gene: TRBV4-3; D gene: TRBD1; CDR3 length: 15; clone size: -
CDR3 DNA: TGTGCCAGCTCCCAGAGTAGCGGAGATACGCAGTATTTT; CDR3 protein: CASSQSSGDTQYF; J gene: TRBJ2-3; V gene: TRBV18; D gene: -; CDR3 length: 13; clone size: -
CDR3 DNA: TGTGCCAGCAGCCAAGATATCACCGCCGTTCAGCCCCTCCACTTT; CDR3 protein: CASSQDITAVQPLHF; J gene: TRBJ1-6; V gene: TRBV4-2; D gene: -; CDR3 length: 15; clone size: medium-sized
CDR3 DNA: TGTGCCAGCAGCTTAGATCCCAGGAGTTTTTCCTACAATGAGCAGTTCTTC; CDR3 protein: CASSLDPRSFSYNEQFF; J gene: TRBJ2-1; V gene: TRBV11-3; D gene: -; CDR3 length: 17; clone size: many
CDR3 DNA: TGTGCCAGTGGGTTTCGAGCGAGTTCCTACGATCAGTACTTC; CDR3 protein: CASGFRASSYDQYF; J gene: TRBJ2-7; V gene: TRBV12-3/TRBV12-4; D gene: -; CDR3 length: 14; clone size: -
CDR3 DNA: TGTGCCAGCAGTTTCCGACTAGGGAGCTCCTACAATGAGCAGTTCTTC; CDR3 protein: CASSFRLGSSYNEQFF; J gene: TRBJ2-1; V gene: TRBV6-5; D gene: -; CDR3 length: 16; clone size: -
CDR3 DNA: TGTGCCAGTAGCTTAAATTTCTGGACATCGAATCAGCCCCAGCATTTT; CDR3 protein: CASSLNFWTSNQPQHF; J gene: TRBJ1-5; V gene: TRBV11-2; D gene: -; CDR3 length: 16; clone size: once
CDR3 DNA: TGTGCCAGTAGTGCGGGACACTATACGCAGTATTTT; CDR3 protein: CASSAGHYTQYF; J gene: TRBJ2-3; V gene: TRBV19; D gene: -; CDR3 length: 12; clone size: many
CDR3 DNA: TGTGCCAGCAGTGGGGCTGCCCCTGGAAACACCATATACTTT; CDR3 protein: CASSGAAPGNTIYF; J gene: TRBJ1-3; V gene: TRBV6-1; D gene: -; CDR3 length: 14; clone size: -
CDR3 DNA: TGTACCAGCAGCCTCAAGGGTTACGAGCAGTACTTC; CDR3 protein: CTSSLKGYEQYF; J gene: TRBJ2-7; V gene: TRBV11-1; D gene: -; CDR3 length: 12; clone size: -
CDR3 DNA: TGCGCTAGCACCTTAGACGGGAGCAATGAGCAGTTCTTC; CDR3 protein: CASTLDGSNEQFF; J gene: TRBJ2-1; V gene: TRBV11-3; D gene: -; CDR3 length: 13; clone size: -
CDR3 DNA: TGCAGTGCTATGCCGGGAGGGATCCTCTACGAGCAGTACTTC; CDR3 protein: CSAMPGGILYEQYF; J gene: TRBJ2-7; V gene: TRBV20-1; D gene: TRBD2; CDR3 length: 14; clone size: -
CDR3 DNA: TGTGCCAGCAGTGAATGGCAGGGGGCGGATGAGCAGTTCTTC; CDR3 protein: CASSEWQGADEQFF; J gene: TRBJ2-1; V gene: TRBV6-1; D gene: TRBD1; CDR3 length: 14; clone size: few
CDR3 DNA: TGTGCCAGCAGCCAAGAAGAGGAGCAGGGGAGCGGTGAGCTGTTTTTT; CDR3 protein: CASSQEEEQGSGELFF; J gene: TRBJ2-2; V gene: TRBV4-2; D gene: -; CDR3 length: 16; clone size: -
CDR3 DNA: TGTACCAGCAGTTCCCGCTCGGATACGCAGTATTTT; CDR3 protein: CTSSSRSDTQYF; J gene: TRBJ2-3; V gene: TRBV6-6; D gene: -; CDR3 length: 12; clone size: many